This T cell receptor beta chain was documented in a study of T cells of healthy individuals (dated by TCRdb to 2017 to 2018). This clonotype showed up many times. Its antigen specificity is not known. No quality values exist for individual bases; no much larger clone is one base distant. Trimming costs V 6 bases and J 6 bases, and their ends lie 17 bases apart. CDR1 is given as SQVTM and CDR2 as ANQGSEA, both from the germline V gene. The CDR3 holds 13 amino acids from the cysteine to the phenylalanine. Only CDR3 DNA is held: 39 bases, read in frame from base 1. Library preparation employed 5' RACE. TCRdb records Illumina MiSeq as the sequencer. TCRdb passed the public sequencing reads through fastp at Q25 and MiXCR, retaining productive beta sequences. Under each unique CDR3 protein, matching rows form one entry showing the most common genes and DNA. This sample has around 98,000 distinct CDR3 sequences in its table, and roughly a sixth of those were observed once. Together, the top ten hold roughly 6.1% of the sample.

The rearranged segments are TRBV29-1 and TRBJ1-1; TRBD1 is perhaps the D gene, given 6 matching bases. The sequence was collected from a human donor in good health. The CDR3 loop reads CSVLGLGGAEAFF. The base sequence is TGCAGCGTCCTAGGGCTAGGGGGTGCTGAAGCTTTCTTT.